This is a list of T cell receptor beta chains from one sample in a study of radiotherapy plus CTLA-4 blockade in lung cancer. Data came from immunoSEQ multiplex PCR; TCRdb stores just in-frame clones and leaves some out. In the table there are around 40,000 clones, about 75% of which are singletons. The specimen comprised peripheral blood, sampled from a patient treated with radiotherapy plus ipilimumab. Every receptor here comes from a human donor with non-small cell lung cancer who had stable disease on radiotherapy plus ipilimumab. The CDR3 runs from the conserved cysteine through the conserved F or W. Fields, in order: clone size, J gene, V gene, D gene, CDR3 DNA, CDR3 protein. A D gene is named only where the DNA matches it firmly. A clone size is listed for some rows: how often the clone was seen (once, few, many), or a class if it is expanded.

once	TRBJ2-2	TRBV18	TRBD1	TGTGCCAGCTCACCATTGGGGACAGGAGTTACCGGGGAGCTGTTTTTT	CASSPLGTGVTGELFF
-	TRBJ2-5	TRBV4-1	-	TGCGCCAGCAGCCAATTTCGGTCTAGCCAAGAGACCCAGTACTTC	CASSQFRSSQETQYF
-	TRBJ1-3	TRBV4-1	TRBD1	TGCGCCAGCAGCCAGCATTTACAGGGGACGAGGGGAAACACCATATATTTT	CASSQHLQGTRGNTIYF
once	TRBJ2-3	TRBV11-3	-	TGTGCCAGCAGCTTGGATGGAACAGGGCCAGATACGCAGTATTTT	CASSLDGTGPDTQYF
once	TRBJ1-1	TRBV7-2	TRBD1	TGTGCCAGCAGCACTTCAGGGGGCGCGAACACTGAAGCTTTCTTT	CASSTSGGANTEAFF
-	TRBJ2-5	TRBV5-4	TRBD2	TGTGCCAGCAGCCCGAGCGGGGAGTTCGGGACCCAGTACTTC	CASSPSGEFGTQYF
-	TRBJ2-3	TRBV19	-	TGTGCCAGCAGATCCGGGATAAAAAGCACAGATACGCAGTATTTT	CASRSGIKSTDTQYF
-	TRBJ2-3	TRBV6-1	-	TGTGCCAGCAGTGAAGTTCAAGGGGGCACAGATACGCAGTATTTT	CASSEVQGGTDTQYF
few	TRBJ1-3	TRBV30	-	TGTGCCTGGGGGCCTGGAAACACCATATATTTT	CAWGPGNTIYF
-	TRBJ1-1	TRBV6-5	TRBD1	TGTGCCAGCAGTTACAATCCGGGACAGGTGAACACTGAAGCTTTCTTT	CASSYNPGQVNTEAFF
-	TRBJ1-6	TRBV28	TRBD1	TGTGCCAGCAGCCCTATCCCCGGGACAGGAGGGTCACCCCTCCACTTT	CASSPIPGTGGSPLHF
-	TRBJ2-1	TRBV27	-	TGTGCCAGCGCAGAGGGTGGTAGCGGCTACAATGAGCAGTTCTTC	CASAEGGSGYNEQFF
-	TRBJ2-1	TRBV4-3	-	TGCGCCAGCAGCCAAGCCTTGTTGGCTCTCAATGAGCAGTTCTTC	CASSQALLALNEQFF
-	TRBJ1-4	TRBV29-1	TRBD1	TGCAGCGTAGCCGGGACAGACCGTGAAAAACTGTTTTTT	CSVAGTDREKLFF
-	TRBJ2-1	TRBV29-1	TRBD1	TGCAGCGCCGGGACAGGGGGGTTCGGGCAGTTCTTC	CSAGTGGFGQFF
-	TRBJ1-2	TRBV6-1	-	TGTGCCAGCAGTGGGTGGCAGAACTATGGCTACACCTTC	CASSGWQNYGYTF
once	TRBJ1-5	TRBV28	-	TGTGCCAGCAGCCTCAGTCCGGGGTTCGGGTCCCTAGATCAGCCCCAGCATTTT	CASSLSPGFGSLDQPQHF
-	TRBJ2-6	TRBV30	-	TGTGCCTGGCAGAGTGACACTTACTCTGGGGCCAACGTCCTGACTTTC	CAWQSDTYSGANVLTF
-	TRBJ2-1	TRBV29-1	-	TGCAGCGTTGGACACCTTGGCAATGAGCAGTTCTTC	CSVGHLGNEQFF
-	TRBJ2-3	TRBV11-1	TRBD1	TGTGCCAGCAGCCAACAGGGTAAGGGGGCCACAGATACGCAGTATTTT	CASSQQGKGATDTQYF
-	TRBJ2-5	TRBV9	-	TGTGCCAGCAGCCCACCTCGGGGAGGCTATGAGACCCAGTACTTC	CASSPPRGGYETQYF
-	TRBJ2-1	TRBV4-1	TRBD1	TGCGCCAGCAGCCAAGGGCTCATAACAGGGGGTGTCTACAATGAGCAGTTCTTC	CASSQGLITGGVYNEQFF
-	TRBJ1-2	TRBV2	TRBD1	TGTGCCAGCAGTGTCTTTGGGACAGGATCTTATGGCTACACCTTC	CASSVFGTGSYGYTF
-	TRBJ1-1	TRBV15	-	TGTGCCACCAGCAGAGATTTGGCAGGTGGCGCTTTCTTT	CATSRDLAGGAFF
once	TRBJ1-2	TRBV6-1	-	TGTGCCAGCACCGAAGGGGCCAATAACTATGGCTACACCTTC	CASTEGANNYGYTF
-	TRBJ2-2	TRBV9	-	TGTGCCAGCAGCGGAGGGAGGTCGACCACCGGGGAGCTGTTTTTT	CASSGGRSTTGELFF
-	TRBJ2-7	TRBV27	-	TGTGCCAGCAGTTTAAGACAGAAACCCTACGAGCAGTACTTC	CASSLRQKPYEQYF
few	TRBJ1-6	TRBV21-1	-	TGTGCCAGCAGCAACTCCAGAGGATATAATTCACCCCTCCACTTT	CASSNSRGYNSPLHF
-	TRBJ2-5	TRBV2	-	TGTGCCGGACAAGGGGCGCAAGGTCGGACCCAGTACTTC	CAGQGAQGRTQYF
-	TRBJ2-1	TRBV7-6	-	TGTGCCAGCAGCTTAGTAATGTCGGGGGAGCAGTTCTTC	CASSLVMSGEQFF
-	TRBJ1-1	TRBV7-9	-	TGTGCCAGCACCACCGGACAGACGCTTGTGAACACTGAAGCTTTCTTT	CASTTGQTLVNTEAFF